A single sample is the source of the 26 T cell receptor beta chains below, sequenced in a study of cytomegalovirus exposure and HLA in healthy donors. The PCR contained 60 Vbeta and 13 Jbeta primers. Method: immunoSEQ multiplex PCR; TCRdb's copy keeps in-frame clones and lacks some. The data hold about 120,000 clones, with roughly 65% observed a single time. The sequenced sample was PBMCs. Receptor source: a middle-aged man in good health and CMV-seropositive.

This chain joins TRBV5-4 and TRBJ2-5, with D possibly being TRBD1 (5 bases). V was clipped by 0 bases and J by 4 bases, with 10 bases between them. CDR1 SGHNT and CDR2 YYREEE come from the germline V gene (reference sequence). The CDR3 consists of 14 residues. The CDR3 nucleotides read TGTGCCAGCAGCTTGGGGGGCAGGGCAGAGACCCAGTACTTC. Protein product: CASSLGGRAETQYF.

V gene TRBV5-6 combines with J gene TRBJ1-4; TRBD1 is a possible D gene (6 bases). In germline, CDR1 is SGHDT, CDR2 YYEEEE. The CDR3 loop spans 14 amino acids. The V end was cut by 0 bases, the J end by 8 bases, with 11 bases between. This CDR3 is CASSLGRGIEKLFF. Here the CDR3 DNA reads TGTGCCAGCAGCTTGGGAAGGGGGATAGAAAAACTGTTTTTT.

Details on this clone: This sample also contains other DNA sequences that code for the same CDR3. This chain links TRBV5-1 with TRBJ2-6, with a weak D call TRBD1 (6 bases). CDR1 SGHRS and CDR2 YFSETQ come from the germline V gene. V lost 4 bases and J lost 2, with 10 bases in between. CDR3 length equals 15 residues. This CDR3 is CASSPQGTGANVLTF. The CDR3 bases are TGCGCCAGCAGCCCTCAGGGGACTGGGGCCAACGTCCTGACTTTC.

This sequence joins TRBV2 and TRBJ2-5; unclear D gene. This CDR3 has 11 amino acids. The germline gives CDR1 SNHLY, CDR2 FYNNEI. Trimming left V 4 bases short and J 8 bases short, with 8 bases between. The CDR3 reads CASSGIATQYF. The CDR3 nucleotides are TGTGCCAGCAGTGGGATAGCTACCCAGTACTTC.

The genes are TRBV14 and TRBJ1-2; TRBD1 is a possible D gene (6 bases). The CDR3 contains 15 residues. V was trimmed by 0 bases and J by 5 bases, leaving 13 bases between them. The germline CDR1 and CDR2 sequences are SGHDN and FVKESK. The CDR3 DNA reads as TGTGCCAGCAGCCAAGATACAGGGTTTAATTATGGCTACACCTTC. Translating gives CASSQDTGFNYGYTF.

The rearrangement uses TRBV6-4 and TRBJ1-1, with D perhaps TRBD1 (5 bases). The V end was cut by 7 bases, the J end by 1 base, with 19 bases between. The CDR3 contains 16 residues. CDR1 and CDR2 (germline): MRHNA, SNTAGT. CDR3 protein: CASTPPGGVGNTEAFF. CDR3 nucleotides: TGTGCCAGCACCCCCCCCGGGGGGGTTGGGAACACTGAAGCTTTCTTT.

The V and J genes are TRBV27 and TRBJ1-1; no clear D. CDR1 and CDR2 (germline): MNHEY, SMNVEV (reference sequence). The CDR3 covers 13 residues. Trimming took 6 bases from V and 1 from J, leaving 9 bases between them. CDR3 loop: CASSRYRNTEAFF. The CDR3 DNA sequence: TGTGCCAGCAGCCGGTATAGGAACACTGAAGCTTTCTTT.

The V gene is TRBV7-2, the J gene TRBJ1-5; D might be TRBD1 (6 bases). The CDR3 spans 17 residues. Trimming removed 2 bases at V and 0 bases at J, with 14 bases between. Germline values: CDR1 SGHTA, CDR2 FQGNSA. The CDR3 nucleotides are TGTGCCAGCAGCTTAAATGGGGGCCAATATAGCAATCAGCCCCAGCATTTT. Its translation is CASSLNGGQYSNQPQHF. The variable domain in full, completed from reference TRBV7-2 and TRBJ1-5, reads GAGVSQSPSNKVTEKGKDVELRCDPISGHTALYWYRQSLGQGLEFLIYFQGNSAPDKSGLPSDRFSAERTGGSVSTLTIQRTQQEDSAVYLCASSLNGGQYSNQPQHFGDGTRLSIL.

This chain joins TRBV2 and TRBJ2-7, with 7 nucleotides matching TRBD2. Germline V CDR1 and CDR2: SNHLY, FYNNEI. Trimming took 7 bases from V and 6 from J; bases not matched to a gene: 24. The CDR3 loop spans 18 amino acids. The CDR3, as DNA: TGTGCCAGCATATCTGCTGCGGGGACTATAATAGAAGACGGCGAGCAGTACTTC. It codes for CASISAAGTIIEDGEQYF.

This clone was seen a few times. The CDR3 reads CASRRLAGEYADTQYF. CDR3 DNA sequence: TGCGCCAGCAGGAGACTAGCGGGAGAATATGCAGATACGCAGTATTTT. This rearrangement joins TRBV5-1 to TRBJ2-3; 12 nucleotides align to TRBD2. The CDR3 contains 16 residues. Germline assignment: CDR1 SGHRS and CDR2 YFSETQ. The junction had 8 bases not matched to a gene; V was cut back by 5 bases and J by 4 bases.

This clone was detected a few times. The chain is built from TRBV18 and TRBJ1-1; D unclear. CDR1 KGHSH and CDR2 LQKENI come from the germline V gene. The CDR3 is 16 residues long. Trimming took off 3 bases at V and 4 bases at J, with 18 bases between the two ends. The CDR3 loop is CASSPQLQSQSTEAFF. The CDR3 bases are TGTGCCAGCTCACCCCAATTACAGAGCCAATCCACTGAAGCTTTCTTT.

This chain uses TRBV5-6 with TRBJ1-2, with 10 nucleotides matching TRBD1. The CDR3 length is 15 residues. Germline CDR1 is SGHDT and CDR2 is YYEEEE. The V segment lost 1 base and the J segment 8 bases; nucleotides outside the gene matches: 8. The CDR3 DNA is TGTGCCAGCAGCTTGCCGGGACAGGGGAGAAGAGGCTACACCTTC. This encodes CASSLPGQGRRGYTF.

The genes are TRBV19 and TRBJ2-2; 7 positions match TRBD1. Losses at the gene ends were 1 base for V and 5 bases for J; bases not matched to a gene: 4. CDR1 is LNHDA and CDR2 is SQIVND in the germline V gene (reference sequence). The CDR3 consists of 15 residues. The CDR3 coding sequence is TGTGCCAGTAGTATAGGGACAGGTCGAACCGGGGAGCTGTTTTTT. The encoded protein is CASSIGTGRTGELFF.

This clone was observed a single time. The chain has TRBV7-3 and TRBJ2-1; maybe TRBD1 (6 bases). V was cut by 1 base and J by 1 base, with 8 bases left in between. The CDR3 is made up of 15 amino acids. Germline CDR1 reads SGHTA; CDR2 reads FQGTGA. CDR3 in amino acids: CASSLIRGSYNEQFF. The CDR3 bases are TGTGCCAGCAGCTTAATCAGGGGTTCCTACAATGAGCAGTTCTTC.

This chain joins TRBV6-5 and TRBJ2-5, with TRBD1 matching 8 bases. Germline CDR1 is MNHEY and CDR2 is SVGAGI. CDR3 length equals 14 residues. Unmatched junction bases numbered 8, after V lost 6 bases and J lost 5 bases. CDR3 amino acids: CASRTQTGEETQYF. For the CDR3, the DNA is TGTGCCAGCAGGACCCAGACAGGGGAGGAGACCCAGTACTTC.

This clone showed up just a few times. This chain uses TRBV7-9 with TRBJ2-7; possibly TRBD1 for D (5 bases). The CDR3 length is 14 residues. The germline V and J ends were trimmed by 0 bases and 1 base, with 7 bases remaining between them. CDR1 is SEHNR and CDR2 is FQNEAQ in the germline V gene (reference sequence). The CDR3 DNA sequence: TGTGCCAGCAGCTTAGCTAGACAGTCCTACGAGCAGTACTTC. This codes for CASSLARQSYEQYF.

The sample holds a few counts of this clone. The chain recombines TRBV23-1 with TRBJ2-7; the match to TRBD1 covers 10 bases. TRBV23-1 is recorded as an ORF, its role being uncertain. This CDR3 has 19 residues. Trimming at V came to 4 bases and at J to 0 bases, leaving 15 bases not matched to a gene. The CDR3 nucleotides read TGCGCCAGCAGTCTAGGTTTGGGACAGGGGACCCCCTGCTCCTACGAGCAGTACTTC. This encodes CASSLGLGQGTPCSYEQYF.

This clone was detected only a few times. The chain joins TRBV15 to TRBJ1-2; D gene uncertain. CDR1 is LNHNV and CDR2 is YYDKDF in the germline V gene (reference sequence). Trimming stripped 4 bases from V and 4 bases from J, with 10 bases between. This CDR3 contains 13 residues. CDR3 DNA: TGTGCCACCAGCAACAGCCCAACCTATGGCTACACCTTC. Its protein is CATSNSPTYGYTF.

The chain links TRBV29-1 to TRBJ2-5, with D perhaps TRBD1 (5 bases). The J call may be incorrect, as the DNA end agrees better with TRBJ2-7. The CDR3 is made up of 15 amino acids. The germline V gene has CDR1 SQVTM and CDR2 ANQGSEA. CDR3 in amino acids: CSVEEARTPNYEQYF. As DNA, the CDR3 is TGCAGCGTTGAAGAGGCTCGGACACCGAACTACGAGCAGTACTTC.

This clone was counted between two and nine times. The rearrangement uses TRBV7-6 and TRBJ2-7, with D possibly being TRBD1 (6 bases). The CDR3 runs 13 residues. V was shortened by 3 bases and J by 5 bases, with 11 bases between the two germline ends. Germline lookup yields CDR1 SGHVS and CDR2 FNYEAQ. The CDR3 DNA follows: TGTGCCAGCAGCTTGTACAGGGTCCACGAGCAGTACTTC. It encodes CASSLYRVHEQYF.

This chain links TRBV7-3 with TRBJ1-2; 7 positions agree with TRBD1. This CDR3 region has 13 residues. V lost 5 bases, J lost 7 bases, and 7 bases stayed unmatched. The germline V gene encodes CDR1 SGHTA and CDR2 FQGTGA. This chain's CDR3 is CASSPGQVGGYTF. The CDR3 bases are TGTGCCAGCAGCCCAGGACAGGTTGGTGGCTACACCTTC.

CDR3: CAVHPGGRADYEQYF. The CDR3 nucleotides are TGTGCCGTCCACCCCGGGGGGAGGGCCGACTACGAGCAGTACTTC. The chain links TRBV28 to TRBJ2-7, with TRBD2 identical over 7 bases. The CDR3 is 15 residues long. V gave up 11 bases and J gave up 3 bases; unmatched junction bases: 16. Germline V gene sequence: CDR1 MDHEN, CDR2 SYDVKM.

This clone turned up a few times. V and J are TRBV13 and TRBJ2-7; D perhaps matches TRBD1 (6 bases). Germline CDR1 is PRHDT and CDR2 is FYEKMQ (reference sequence). The CDR3 has 13 residues. V dropped 5 bases and J dropped 2 bases, with 10 bases sitting between them. The DNA of the CDR3 is TGTGCCAGCAGCCTGAACAGGGCCTACGAGCAGTACTTC. Protein sequence: CASSLNRAYEQYF.

The chain couples TRBV7-2 to TRBJ2-3, with D uncertain. Trimming took off 3 bases at V and 1 base at J, with 5 bases between the two ends. Looked up from germline, CDR1 is SGHTA and CDR2 is FQGNSA. The CDR3 spans 13 residues. The CDR3 is CASSFPGTDTQYF. The CDR3 coding sequence is TGTGCCAGCAGCTTCCCTGGCACAGATACGCAGTATTTT.

The chain uses TRBV28 and TRBJ2-6; the D gene is possibly TRBD2 (6 bases). CDR3 length: 16 amino acids. Germline CDR1 reads MDHEN; CDR2 reads SYDVKM. Trimming shortened V by 6 bases and J by 0 bases, and 12 bases separated the two germline ends. Written as DNA, the CDR3 is TGTGCCAGCAGGCGGGACGGGAGCTCTGGGGCCAACGTCCTGACTTTC. Its translation: CASRRDGSSGANVLTF.

The chain couples TRBV2 to TRBJ2-2; 10 bases agree with TRBD1. Germline CDR1 reads SNHLY; CDR2 reads FYNNEI. Trimming took 6 bases from V and 5 from J; bases not matched to a gene: 6. The CDR3 is 15 amino acids. CDR3 loop: CASRRTGGGTGELFF. In nucleotides, the CDR3 is TGTGCCAGCAGAAGGACAGGGGGGGGGACCGGGGAGCTGTTTTTT.